The next 19 T cell receptor beta chains were all read from a single sample in a study of CD8 T cells in ankylosing spondylitis. One entry per CDR3 protein results from TCRdb running MiXCR on the 5' RACE reads. This sample carries 150,000 to 200,000 distinct CDR3 sequences, about 16% of them seen once, and the ten largest clones take 7.8%. Sequencing was done on a sample of blood, either unsorted or a sorted T cell fraction (not recorded which). These receptors were obtained from a male donor with ankylosing spondylitis or in good health (not recorded which).

The rearrangement links TRBV24-1 to TRBJ1-3; TRBD1 matches at 8 bases. The trim removed 2 bases at V and 4 bases at J, leaving 3 bases unmatched. Per germline, CDR1 KGHDR and CDR2 SFDVKD. This CDR3 comprises 15 residues. CDR3 region: CATSDSRGRGNTIYF. The CDR3 DNA reads as TGTGCCACCAGTGATTCCAGGGGGCGAGGAAACACCATATATTTT.

This clonotype was observed many times. The V gene is TRBV4-1, the J gene TRBJ2-1; D not certain. This CDR3 region has 14 residues. Germline CDR1 reads MGHRA; CDR2 reads YSYEKL. V was trimmed by 1 base and J by 8 bases, leaving 12 bases between them. The DNA for the CDR3 is TGCGCCAGCAGCCAAGGTATTAGTCGCTATGAGCAGTTCTTC. Translation: CASSQGISRYEQFF.

A word on this clonotype: Just one base apart from a much larger clone, this may be a read error. The genes are TRBV12-3 or TRBV12-4 and TRBJ2-3; the D is unclear. The CDR3 contains 15 residues. The DNA of the CDR3 is TGTACCAGCAGTTTCCTCACTCGGGCGACAGATACGCAGTATTTT. It codes for CTSSFLTRATDTQYF.

V usage is TRBV10-3 and J usage is TRBJ1-5; tentative D call: TRBD1 (5 bases). The CDR3 extends over 12 amino acids. Trimming took 3 bases from V and 8 from J, leaving 8 bases between them. The germline gives CDR1 ENHRY, CDR2 SYGVKD. The CDR3 loop is CAISETGEPQHF. In nucleotides, the CDR3 is TGTGCCATCAGTGAAACGGGGGAGCCCCAGCATTTT.

The rearrangement links TRBV28 to TRBJ2-2; TRBD2 matches at 8 bases. The CDR3 length is 17 residues. V lost 5 bases and J lost 4; bases outside the gene matches: 12. CDR1 is MDHEN and CDR2 is SYDVKM in the germline V gene. CDR3 nucleotide sequence: TGTGCCAGCAGTCCCCTCCGGGGGGGGCCCACCACCGGGGAGCTGTTTTTT. It translates to CASSPLRGGPTTGELFF.

The chain uses TRBV7-2 and TRBJ2-1; possible D gene TRBD1, 5 bases. From germline, CDR1 is SGHTA and CDR2 FQGNSA. This CDR3 is built from 14 residues. Trimming cost V 1 base and J 9 bases, with 13 bases left between them. CDR3 bases: TGTGCCAGCAGCTTAGAGACAGTAACACGTGAGCAGTTCTTC. Translation: CASSLETVTREQFF.

V usage is TRBV10-2 and J usage is TRBJ2-2, with TRBD2 identical over 8 bases. The CDR3 consists of 19 residues. Germline CDR1 WSHSY, CDR2 SAAADI. The V gene end was trimmed by 2 bases and the J gene end by 7 bases; junction bases not matched to a gene: 18. This CDR3 is CASSEPLEAGGGFGGELFF. The CDR3 DNA sequence: TGCGCCAGCAGTGAGCCCCTGGAGGCGGGAGGAGGTTTTGGCGGGGAGCTGTTTTTT.

This clonotype was recorded many times. The chain employs TRBV5-1 and TRBJ1-2; 8 nucleotides align to TRBD1. CDR1 SGHRS and CDR2 YFSETQ come from the germline V gene. The junction had 5 bases not matched to a gene; V was cut back by 0 bases and J by 4 bases. This CDR3 region has 15 residues. CDR3 sequence: CASSLAGGAGYGYTF. Here the CDR3 DNA reads TGCGCCAGCAGCTTGGCAGGGGGCGCGGGCTATGGCTACACCTTC.

The chain joins TRBV20-1 to TRBJ2-5, with D hard to call. V lost 3 bases, J lost 6 bases, and 8 bases lay in between. The CDR3 contains 11 residues. Germline V gives CDR1 DFQATT, CDR2 SNEGSKA (reference sequence). The CDR3 DNA sequence: TGCAGTGCTAGCTCGAGGCAGACCCAGTACTTC. Its translation is CSASSRQTQYF.

This clonotype has a count of ten or more. This chain joins TRBV7-8 and TRBJ2-3; TRBD1 agrees at 9 bases. The trim removed 5 bases at V and 14 bases at J, leaving 5 bases unmatched. CDR3 size: 11 residues. Germline-derived CDR1 and CDR2 are SGHVS and FQNEAQ. The CDR3 DNA sequence: TGTGCCAGCAGCCAGTGGGACAGGGTGTATTTT. Its protein product is CASSQWDRVYF.

This clonotype was recorded many times. The chain joins TRBV12-3 or TRBV12-4 to TRBJ2-3; 7 bases map to TRBD2. J was trimmed by 6 bases and V by 3 bases; bases with no gene match: 0. The CDR3 totals 12 residues. The CDR3 sequence is CASSLTSDTQYF. In nucleotides, the CDR3 is TGTGCCAGCAGTTTGACTAGCGATACGCAGTATTTT.

This clonotype was detected ten times or more. The rearrangement links TRBV2 to TRBJ2-7, with D maybe TRBD2 (6 bases). The V and J ends lost 3 bases and 7 bases respectively, with 16 bases between them. Germline loops: CDR1 SNHLY, CDR2 FYNNEI. The CDR3 has 14 amino acids. The CDR3 spells CASSEGTGFLEQYF. CDR3 nucleotide sequence: TGTGCCAGCAGTGAGGGGACTGGATTTTTGGAGCAGTACTTC.

The sample holds many counts of this clonotype. The chain couples TRBV6-5 to TRBJ2-5; D is undetermined. This CDR3 has 12 residues. V lost 6 bases and J 5 bases, leaving 10 bases between the germline ends. Germline CDR1 MNHEY, CDR2 SVGAGI. The CDR3, as DNA: TGTGCCAGCAGCCCCTTGCCTGAGACCCAGTACTTC. Amino acids: CASSPLPETQYF.

This clonotype was picked up many times. The chain has TRBV7-3 and TRBJ2-7; the match to TRBD2 covers 11 bases. The CDR3 is 15 residues long. Germline V gene data show CDR1 as SGHTA and CDR2 as FQGTGA. Trimming cost V 5 bases and J 3 bases; bases outside gene matches: 6. The CDR3 reads CASSPSGTSGYEQYF. The CDR3 DNA is TGTGCCAGCAGCCCCTCCGGGACTAGCGGCTACGAGCAGTACTTC.

This clonotype showed up many times. J is TRBJ2-1 and V is TRBV12-3 or TRBV12-4, with a possible D match to TRBD1 (6 bases). CDR3 length equals 13 residues. Trimming removed 0 bases from V and 12 bases from J, with 12 bases in between. The CDR3 is CASSLAQQGRQFF. The CDR3 bases are TGTGCCAGCAGTTTAGCGCAACAGGGTAGGCAGTTCTTC.

This clonotype was counted ten times or more. The rearrangement uses TRBV2 and TRBJ1-2; D is possibly TRBD1 (5 bases). Deletions cut 5 bases from V and 6 bases from J, with 10 bases between. Germline lookup yields CDR1 SNHLY and CDR2 FYNNEI. CDR3 length: 12 amino acids. The CDR3 reads CASSLRGNGYTF. In DNA form, the CDR3 reads TGTGCCAGCAGTTTGAGGGGTAATGGCTACACCTTC.

This clonotype was observed at least ten times. The chain couples TRBV5-1 to TRBJ2-1, with D perhaps TRBD2 (5 bases). Trimming took off 2 bases at V and 5 bases at J, with 11 bases between the two ends. The CDR3 contains 14 residues. Germline CDR1 and CDR2: SGHRS and YFSETQ. Here the CDR3 DNA reads TGCGCCAGCAGCTTCGCTAGCACCGACAATGAGCAGTTCTTC. It yields the protein CASSFASTDNEQFF.

This clonotype came up once. It may be a read error: a sequence one base away is much more abundant. The CDR3, as DNA: TGTACCAGCAGCTTAGCCCCCGGGACGGAGATCTACGAGCAGTACTTC. The encoded protein is CTSSLAPGTEIYEQYF. This chain joins TRBV7-8 and TRBJ2-7; D tentatively reads TRBD1 or TRBD2 (5 bases each). CDR1 is SGHVS and CDR2 is FQNEAQ in the germline V gene. This CDR3 has 16 amino acids. The full variable domain, completed using reference TRBV7-8 and TRBJ2-7, is GAGVSQSPRYKVAKRGQDVALRCDPISGHVSLFWYQQALGQGPEFLTYFQNEAQLDKSGLPSDRFFAERPEGSVSTLKIQRTQQEDSAVYLCTSSLAPGTEIYEQYFGPGTRLTVT.

This clonotype appeared many times. The rearrangement links TRBV28 to TRBJ2-3; 9 positions agree with TRBD1. V trimming: 5 bases; J trimming: 4 bases; junction bases outside the gene matches: 7. The germline CDR1 and CDR2 sequences are MDHEN and SYDVKM. This CDR3 region has 15 residues. The CDR3 coding sequence is TGTGCCAGCAGTGACCGGACAGGGGAACCAGATACGCAGTATTTT. Its protein product is CASSDRTGEPDTQYF.